This T cell receptor (beta chain) is drawn from a study of cytomegalovirus exposure and HLA in healthy donors. Findings and caveats of the study: Cytomegalovirus status, reportedly, was diagnosed with high specificity and sensitivity by the classifier.

The CDR3 sequence is 18 residues long. After removal of 6 bases from V and 7 bases from J, the junction contained 16 bases not matched to a gene. Concerning this clone: Its antigen remains unknown.

The data were produced by immunoSEQ multiplex PCR, yet TCRdb's version contains in-frame clones alone and is incomplete. Here the sample spans roughly 250,000 clones, roughly 89% being singletons. Material for sequencing was PBMCs. The J gene is TRBJ1-5, the V gene TRBV23-1; 12 bases agree with TRBD1. TRBV23-1 is reported as an ORF; its role is uncertain. The source of this sequence is a woman aged 18-29 years in good health and CMV-seronegative. CDR3 residues: CASSHPTEGTGGEQPQHF. CDR3 nucleotides: TGCGCCAGCAGCCACCCTACCGAGGGGACAGGGGGCGAACAGCCCCAGCATTTT.